This T cell receptor beta chain appears in the sequencing data of a study of shared T cell receptors in the human thymus. V was shortened by 0 bases and J by 7 bases, with 11 bases between the two germline ends. The CDR3 consists of 15 residues. Germline CDR1 reads SGDLS; CDR2 reads YYNGEE. Repertoires were generated with immunoSEQ multiplex PCR, while TCRdb's copy carries only in-frame clones and drops some. The repertoire holds about 730,000 clones, with approximately 85% as singletons. The same sample was also used in a study of human thymus T cells. As that report states: Thymus specimens were resections from corrective heart surgery.

The V gene is TRBV9, the J gene TRBJ1-6, with unresolved D. Source material: thymocytes. This receptor was identified in a girl under three years old with a congenital heart defect. The CDR3 loop reads CASSVVGGTNSPLHF. CDR3 in DNA: TGTGCCAGCAGCGTAGTCGGCGGCACCAATTCACCCCTCCACTTT.